This T cell receptor (beta chain) was profiled in a study of T cells in Graves' hyperthyroidism and ophthalmopathy. Study conclusions and caveats: Ophthalmopathy was distinguished from stable hyperthyroidism by 13 V-J signatures.

Authors of the study amplified TCR beta CDR3 regions from RNA transcripts. A set of HTBI primers served as the primers for a first-round RT-PCR of the TCR CDR3. TCRdb called the multiplex PCR reads again in MiXCR, with one record for every CDR3 protein. The data contain about 110,000 distinct CDR3 sequences, around a sixth of them seen just once; the ten biggest clones take up 35% to 50%. Patients were excluded for uncontrolled infection, other autoimmune disease, pregnancy or lactation. Trimming removed 4 bases at V and 7 bases at J, with 11 bases between. The germline V gene encodes CDR1 SGHTA and CDR2 FQGNSA. The CDR3 extends over 13 amino acids. The table lists this clonotype with many counts. Antigen specificity is unknown.

Sequenced material: blood. The chain combines TRBV7-2 with TRBJ1-5; D may be TRBD1 (5 bases). This receptor was obtained from a woman between 45 and 65 years old with Graves' hyperthyroidism. The CDR3 spells CASSSRGKQPQHF. As DNA, the CDR3 is TGTGCCAGCAGCTCAAGGGGTAAACAGCCCCAGCATTTT.